This T cell receptor (beta chain) was documented in a study of blood T cell repertoires in COVID-19. Per germline, CDR1 SGHRS and CDR2 YFSETQ. The length of the CDR3 is 17 residues. V was clipped by 2 bases and J by 0 bases, with 14 bases between them. As handled by the study authors: Using reference gene primer amplification, nucleated cell counts were estimated. The assay was immunoSEQ multiplex PCR, and TCRdb's table has in-frame clones only and misses some. V and J calls and clone size are as listed in that table; D and trimming were resolved from the DNA. The sample yields 210,000 or so clones, around 88% seen once.

The specimen sequenced was peripheral blood. The sequence was obtained from a man between 18 and 35 years old with active or convalescent COVID-19. This chain joins TRBV5-1 and TRBJ2-2, with D unresolved. CDR3 sequence reads: CASSLRPRRANTGELFF. CDR3 coding DNA: TGCGCCAGCAGCTTACGACCGCGGCGAGCGAACACCGGGGAGCTGTTTTTT.